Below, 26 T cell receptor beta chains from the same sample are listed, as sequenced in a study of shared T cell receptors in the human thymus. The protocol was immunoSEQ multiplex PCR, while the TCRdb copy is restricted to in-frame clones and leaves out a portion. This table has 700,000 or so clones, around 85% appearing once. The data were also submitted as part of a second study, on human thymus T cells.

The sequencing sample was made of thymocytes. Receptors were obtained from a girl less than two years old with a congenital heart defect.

The CDR3 region has the DNA TGTGCCATGTCGGAAAAAGGGGGTGAAACTGAAGCTTTCTTT. This sequence encodes CAMSEKGGETEAFF. The chain joins TRBV6-5 to TRBJ1-1; perhaps TRBD1 as D (6 bases). CDR1 and CDR2 from the germline V gene are MNHEY and SVGAGI. The V gene lost 10 bases and the J gene lost 5 bases, with 20 bases spanning the gap. The CDR3 has 14 amino acids.

This CDR3 reads CASSQEGLNRADTQYF. CDR3 bases: TGCGCCAGCAGCCAAGAGGGACTCAACCGGGCAGATACGCAGTATTTT. V and J are TRBV4-1 and TRBJ2-3; D possibly corresponds to TRBD2 (6 bases). The CDR3 spans 16 residues. V lost 0 bases to trimming and J lost 4 bases, with 14 bases between them. CDR1 is MGHRA and CDR2 is YSYEKL in the germline V gene.

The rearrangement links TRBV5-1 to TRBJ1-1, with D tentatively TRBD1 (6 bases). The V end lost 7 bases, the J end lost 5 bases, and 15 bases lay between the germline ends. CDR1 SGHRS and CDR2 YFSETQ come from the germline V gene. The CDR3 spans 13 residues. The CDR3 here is CASRLRQVTEAFF. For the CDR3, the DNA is TGCGCCAGCCGCCTTCGACAGGTAACTGAAGCTTTCTTT.

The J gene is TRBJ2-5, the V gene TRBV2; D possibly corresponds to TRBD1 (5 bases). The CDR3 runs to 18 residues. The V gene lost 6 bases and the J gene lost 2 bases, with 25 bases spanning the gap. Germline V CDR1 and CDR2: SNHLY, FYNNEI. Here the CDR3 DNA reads TGTGCCAGCAGGCCCTCTGGGCAGGGAAAACTTATTCAAGAGACCCAGTACTTC. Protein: CASRPSGQGKLIQETQYF. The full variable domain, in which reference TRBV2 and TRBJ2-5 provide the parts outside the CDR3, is EPEVTQTPSHQVTQMGQEVILRCVPISNHLYFYWYRQILGQKVEFLVSFYNNEISEKSEIFDDQFSVERPDGSNFTLKIRSTKLEDSAMYFCASRPSGQGKLIQETQYFGPGTRLLVL.

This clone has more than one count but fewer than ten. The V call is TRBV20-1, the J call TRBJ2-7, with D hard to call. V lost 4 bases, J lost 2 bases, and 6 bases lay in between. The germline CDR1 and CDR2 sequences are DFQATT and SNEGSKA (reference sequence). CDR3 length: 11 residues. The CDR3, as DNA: TGCAGTGCTAAAGACGCCTACGAGCAGTACTTC. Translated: CSAKDAYEQYF.

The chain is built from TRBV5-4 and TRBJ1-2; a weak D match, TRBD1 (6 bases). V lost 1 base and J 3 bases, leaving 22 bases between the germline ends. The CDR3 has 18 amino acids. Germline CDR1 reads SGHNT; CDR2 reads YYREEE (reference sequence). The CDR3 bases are TGTGCCAGCAGCTTGACCCCGGCCAGGGGCAGGGGATACTATGGCTACACCTTC. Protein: CASSLTPARGRGYYGYTF.

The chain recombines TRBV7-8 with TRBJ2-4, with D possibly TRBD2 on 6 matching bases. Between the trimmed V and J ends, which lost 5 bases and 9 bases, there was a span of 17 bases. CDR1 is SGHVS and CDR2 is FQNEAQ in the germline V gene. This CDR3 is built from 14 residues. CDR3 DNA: TGTGCCAGCAGCCCCGGGGCCACGGAGGGCATTCAGTACTTC. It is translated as CASSPGATEGIQYF.

The CDR3 reads CASSVGVAGPLHEQFF. The CDR3 DNA reads as TGTGCCAGCAGCGTAGGGGTAGCGGGGCCCCTTCATGAGCAGTTCTTC. This chain uses TRBV9 with TRBJ2-1; 8 bases fit TRBD2. V lost 0 bases, J lost 8 bases, and 10 bases stayed unmatched. This CDR3 has 16 residues. Germline V CDR1 and CDR2: SGDLS, YYNGEE. Full variable domain (rest looked up from reference TRBV9 and TRBJ2-1): DSGVTQTPKHLITATGQRVTLRCSPRSGDLSVYWYQQSLDQGLQFLIQYYNGEERAKGNILERFSAQQFPDLHSELNLSSLELGDSALYFCASSVGVAGPLHEQFFGPGTRLTVL.

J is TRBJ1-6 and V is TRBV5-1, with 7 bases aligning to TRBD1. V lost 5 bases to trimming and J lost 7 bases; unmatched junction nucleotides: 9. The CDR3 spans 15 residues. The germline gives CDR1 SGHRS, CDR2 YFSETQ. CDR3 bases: TGCGCCAGCAGACCCCGGACAGGCGTCAATTCACCCCTCCACTTT. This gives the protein CASRPRTGVNSPLHF.

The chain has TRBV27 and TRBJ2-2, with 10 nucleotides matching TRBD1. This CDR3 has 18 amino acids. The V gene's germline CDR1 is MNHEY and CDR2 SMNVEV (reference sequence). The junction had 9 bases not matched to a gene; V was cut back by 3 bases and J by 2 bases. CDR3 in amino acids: CASSFRDRDRGNTGELFF. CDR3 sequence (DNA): TGTGCCAGCAGTTTCCGCGACCGGGACAGGGGTAACACCGGGGAGCTGTTTTTT.

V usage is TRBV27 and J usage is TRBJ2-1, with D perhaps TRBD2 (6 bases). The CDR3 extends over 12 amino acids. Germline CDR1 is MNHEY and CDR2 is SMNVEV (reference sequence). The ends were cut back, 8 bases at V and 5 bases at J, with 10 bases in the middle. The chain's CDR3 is CASRLENNEQFF. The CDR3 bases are TGTGCCAGCCGACTAGAAAACAATGAGCAGTTCTTC.

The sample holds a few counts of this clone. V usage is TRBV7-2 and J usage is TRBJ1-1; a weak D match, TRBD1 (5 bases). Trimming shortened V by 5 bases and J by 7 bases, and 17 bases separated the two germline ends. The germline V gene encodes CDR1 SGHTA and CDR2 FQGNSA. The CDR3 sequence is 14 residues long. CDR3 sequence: CASSPSEGLDEAFF. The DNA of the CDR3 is TGTGCCAGCAGCCCATCGGAGGGGCTGGATGAAGCTTTCTTT.

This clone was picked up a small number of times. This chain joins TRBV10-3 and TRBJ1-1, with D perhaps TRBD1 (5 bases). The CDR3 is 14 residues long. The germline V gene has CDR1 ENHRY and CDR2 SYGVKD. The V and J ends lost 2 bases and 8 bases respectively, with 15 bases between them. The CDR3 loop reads CAISETSRQPEAFF. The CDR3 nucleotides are TGTGCCATCAGTGAGACCTCACGACAGCCAGAAGCTTTCTTT.

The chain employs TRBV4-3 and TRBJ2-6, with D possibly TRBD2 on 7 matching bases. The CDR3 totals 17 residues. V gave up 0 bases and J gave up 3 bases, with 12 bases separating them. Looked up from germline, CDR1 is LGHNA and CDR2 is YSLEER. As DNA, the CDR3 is TGCGCCAGCAGCCAAGAGGCGGGGGCCGGTGGGGCCAACGTCCTGACTTTC. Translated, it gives CASSQEAGAGGANVLTF.

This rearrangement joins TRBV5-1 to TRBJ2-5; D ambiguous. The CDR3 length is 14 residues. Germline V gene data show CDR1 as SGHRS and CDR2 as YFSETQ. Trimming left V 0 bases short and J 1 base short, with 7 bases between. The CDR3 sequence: CASSLAFSQETQYF. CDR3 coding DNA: TGCGCCAGCAGCTTGGCGTTCTCCCAAGAGACCCAGTACTTC.

The CDR3 reads CASSTSLRVYEQYF. CDR3 in DNA: TGTGCCAGCAGTACCTCACTCAGGGTCTACGAGCAGTACTTC. The chain recombines TRBV28 with TRBJ2-7; tentative D call: TRBD1 (5 bases). Germline lookup yields CDR1 MDHEN and CDR2 SYDVKM. Trimming removed 5 bases from V and 3 bases from J, with 14 bases in between. This CDR3 contains 14 residues.

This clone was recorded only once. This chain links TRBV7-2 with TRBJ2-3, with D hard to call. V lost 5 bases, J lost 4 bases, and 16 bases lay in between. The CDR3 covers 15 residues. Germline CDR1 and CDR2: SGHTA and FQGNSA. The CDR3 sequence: CASSPVEAGADTQYF. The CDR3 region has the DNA TGTGCCAGCAGCCCTGTCGAAGCAGGCGCAGATACGCAGTATTTT.

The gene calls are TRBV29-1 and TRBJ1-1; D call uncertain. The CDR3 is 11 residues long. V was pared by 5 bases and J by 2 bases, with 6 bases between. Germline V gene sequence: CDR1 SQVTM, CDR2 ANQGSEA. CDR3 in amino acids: CSVYINTEAFF. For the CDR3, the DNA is TGCAGCGTTTACATCAACACTGAAGCTTTCTTT.

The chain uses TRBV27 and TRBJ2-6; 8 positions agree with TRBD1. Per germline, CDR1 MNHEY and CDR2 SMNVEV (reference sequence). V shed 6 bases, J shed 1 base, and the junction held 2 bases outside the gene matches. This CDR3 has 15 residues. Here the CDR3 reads CASRDRESGANVLTF. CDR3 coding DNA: TGTGCCAGCAGGGACAGGGAGTCTGGGGCCAACGTCCTGACTTTC.

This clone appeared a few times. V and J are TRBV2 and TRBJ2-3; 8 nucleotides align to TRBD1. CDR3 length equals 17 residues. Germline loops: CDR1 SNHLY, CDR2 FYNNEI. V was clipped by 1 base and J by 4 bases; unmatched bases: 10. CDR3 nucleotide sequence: TGTGCCAGCAGTGAAGAAAGAGACAGGGGAAATGCAGATACGCAGTATTTT. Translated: CASSEERDRGNADTQYF.

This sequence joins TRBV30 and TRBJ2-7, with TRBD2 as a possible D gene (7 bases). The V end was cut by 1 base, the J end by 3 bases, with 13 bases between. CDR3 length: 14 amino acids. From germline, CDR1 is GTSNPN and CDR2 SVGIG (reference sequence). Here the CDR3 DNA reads TGTGCCTGGAGTGAAAACAGGGAGGGCTACGAGCAGTACTTC. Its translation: CAWSENREGYEQYF.

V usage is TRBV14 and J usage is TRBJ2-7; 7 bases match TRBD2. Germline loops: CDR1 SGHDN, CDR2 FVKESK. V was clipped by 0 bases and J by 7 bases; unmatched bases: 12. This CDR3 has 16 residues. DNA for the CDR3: TGTGCCAGCAGCCAAGACGGGAGGCCTGACCACCGAGAGCAGTACTTC. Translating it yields CASSQDGRPDHREQYF.

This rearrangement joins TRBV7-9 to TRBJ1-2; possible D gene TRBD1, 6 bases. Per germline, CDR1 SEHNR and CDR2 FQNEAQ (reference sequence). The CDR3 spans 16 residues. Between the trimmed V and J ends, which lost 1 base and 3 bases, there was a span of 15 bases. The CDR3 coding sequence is TGTGCCAGCAGCTTAGTATTGATGGGGGCGGACTATGGCTACACCTTC. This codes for CASSLVLMGADYGYTF. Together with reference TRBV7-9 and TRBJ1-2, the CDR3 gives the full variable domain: DTGVSQNPRHKITKRGQNVTFRCDPISEHNRLYWYRQTLGQGPEFLTYFQNEAQLEKSRLLSDRFSAERPKGSFSTLEIQRTEQGDSAMYLCASSLVLMGADYGYTFGSGTRLTVV.

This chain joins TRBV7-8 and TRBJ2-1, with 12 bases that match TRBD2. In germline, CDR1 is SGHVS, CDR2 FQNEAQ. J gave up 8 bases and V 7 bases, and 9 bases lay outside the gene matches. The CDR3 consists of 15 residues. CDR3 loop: CASNPSGGAVDEQFF. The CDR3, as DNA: TGTGCCAGCAACCCTAGCGGGGGGGCTGTAGATGAGCAGTTCTTC. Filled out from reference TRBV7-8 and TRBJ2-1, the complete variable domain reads GAGVSQSPRYKVAKRGQDVALRCDPISGHVSLFWYQQALGQGPEFLTYFQNEAQLDKSGLPSDRFFAERPEGSVSTLKIQRTQQEDSAVYLCASNPSGGAVDEQFFGPGTRLTVL.

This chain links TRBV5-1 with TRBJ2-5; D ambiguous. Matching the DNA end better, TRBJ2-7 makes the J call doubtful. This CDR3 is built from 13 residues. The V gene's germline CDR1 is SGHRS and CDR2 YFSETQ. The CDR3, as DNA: TGCGCCAGCAGCTTTTGGTCCTCCTACGAGCAGTACTTC. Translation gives CASSFWSSYEQYF.

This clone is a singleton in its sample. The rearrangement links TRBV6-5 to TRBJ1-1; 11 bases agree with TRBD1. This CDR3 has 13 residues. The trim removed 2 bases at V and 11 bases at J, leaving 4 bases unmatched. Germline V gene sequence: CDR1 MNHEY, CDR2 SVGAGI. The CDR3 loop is CASSYRDRGLAFF. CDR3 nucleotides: TGTGCCAGCAGTTACCGGGACAGGGGGTTGGCTTTCTTT.